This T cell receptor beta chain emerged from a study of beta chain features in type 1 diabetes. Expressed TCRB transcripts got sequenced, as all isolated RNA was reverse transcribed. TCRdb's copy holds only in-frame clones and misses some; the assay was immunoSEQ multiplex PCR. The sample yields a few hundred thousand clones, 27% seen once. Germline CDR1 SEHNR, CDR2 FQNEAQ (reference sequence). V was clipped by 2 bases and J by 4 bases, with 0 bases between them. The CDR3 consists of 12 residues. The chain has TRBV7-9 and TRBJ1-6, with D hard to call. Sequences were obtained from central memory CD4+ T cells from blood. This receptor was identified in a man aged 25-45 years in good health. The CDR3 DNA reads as TGTGCCAGCAGCTTATATAATTCACCCCTCCACTTT. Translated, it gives CASSLYNSPLHF.